Sequencing of this T cell receptor beta chain was carried out in a study of T cells in Graves' hyperthyroidism and ophthalmopathy. Amplification targeted TCR beta CDR3 regions from RNA transcripts. TCR CDR3 regions were first amplified by RT-PCR with HTBI primers. MiXCR, run by TCRdb on the multiplex PCR reads, gives a single entry per CDR3 protein. The data contain roughly 640,000 distinct CDR3 sequences, around 15% of them singletons. Trimming took 3 bases from V and 5 from J, leaving 10 bases between them. This CDR3 has 13 residues. The germline V gene has CDR1 MDHEN and CDR2 SYDVKM. The sequenced material came from blood. The chain uses TRBV28 and TRBJ1-2; D not resolved. This receptor was identified in a middle-aged woman with Graves' ophthalmopathy. The CDR3 is CASSFRAGYGYTF. The CDR3 nucleotides are TGTGCCAGCAGTTTTCGGGCAGGTTATGGCTACACCTTC.